The entry that follows covers one T cell receptor beta chain sequence. The antigen this receptor binds is unknown. Per-nucleotide qualities are absent, and no much larger clonotype sits a single base away. The sample belongs to a study of lymphopenia after photon versus proton radiotherapy (dated by TCRdb to between 2017 and 2020). At the level of the whole study: The immunological effects of photon versus proton radiation therapy were compared in patients with gastrointestinal tumors who developed high-grade lymphopenia. The study aimed to characterize how the two radiation modalities differ in their impact on the immune system. A cohort of roughly 18 patients with gastrointestinal tumors who received either photon or proton therapy and subsequently developed lymphopenia was included.

Library method: the immunoSEQ multiplex PCR assay. Deep sequencing of rearranged TCR beta loci, alongside multiparametric flow cytometry, was used to profile T cell repertoires. This is the immuneACCESS table as TCRdb keeps it, with only in-frame sequences that have V and J called. A part of the clones is gone; compared with another copy, unresolved V genes explain less than half, and the rest is unexplained. The sample has some 170,000 clones on record, approximately 90% of them singletons. The top ten clones comprise around 5% of the sample. The cysteine opens and the phenylalanine closes a CDR3 of 19 amino acids. The read is trimmed to its CDR3 DNA, 57 bases read in frame from base 1. The germline V gene specifies MDHEN as CDR1 and SYDVKM as CDR2. V gives up 6 bases and J gives up 3 bases, and the segment between their germline ends measures 30 bases. Study-wide findings and limitations: Relative stability during treatment was observed in proton-treated patients, whereas loss of naive T cells and TCR diversity and gain of effector/memory populations were observed in photon-treated patients. Across the cohort, an inverse correlation was found between a larger post-nadir drop in TCR diversity and overall survival time among patients who died. After the lymphocyte count nadir, oligoclonal expansion, especially of CD8+ Temra cells, was observed in photon-treated repertoires, and the drop in diversity was driven by this expansion. The survival association was assessed only in patients who died, and better survival with proton therapy was presented by the authors as a possibility rather than a demonstrated result.

Sequencing used peripheral blood, obtained from a patient treated with photon-based radiotherapy. Recombination linked TRBV28 to TRBJ2-7; the D region possibly corresponds to TRBD1 (6 bases align). The receptor's source is a man aged 45-60 years with gastric cancer. The CDR3 protein sequence reads: CASSTALLSDRVAHYEQYF. The bases are TGTGCCAGCAGCACCGCACTCCTTTCGGACAGAGTAGCTCACTACGAGCAGTACTTC.